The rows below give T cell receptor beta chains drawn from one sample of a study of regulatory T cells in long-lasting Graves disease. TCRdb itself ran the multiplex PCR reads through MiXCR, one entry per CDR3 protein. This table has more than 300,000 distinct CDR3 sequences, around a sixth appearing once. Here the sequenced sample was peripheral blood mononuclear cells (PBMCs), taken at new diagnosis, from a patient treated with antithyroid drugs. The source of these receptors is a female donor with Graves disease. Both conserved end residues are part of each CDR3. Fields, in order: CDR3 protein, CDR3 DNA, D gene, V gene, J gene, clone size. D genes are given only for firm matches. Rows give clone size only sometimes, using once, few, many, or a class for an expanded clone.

CASVSPTDTQYF	TGTGCCAGCGTGAGCCCGACAGATACGCAGTATTTT	-	TRBV2	TRBJ2-3	many
CASSEMGFNQPQHF	TGTGCCAGCAGTGAAATGGGTTTCAATCAGCCCCAGCATTTT	-	TRBV2	TRBJ1-5	-
CASSTSSSGNTIYF	TGTGCCAGCAGTACGTCTTCCTCTGGAAACACCATATATTTT	-	TRBV6-1	TRBJ1-3	many
CASSLASVDEGTQYF	TGTGCCAGCAGCTTGGCCTCAGTTGACGAGGGGACCCAGTACTTC	-	TRBV5-6	TRBJ2-5	many
CASRERTGDYANTGELFF	TGTGCCAGCAGAGAAAGGACAGGGGATTACGCGAACACCGGGGAGCTGTTTTTT	TRBD1	TRBV6-1	TRBJ2-2	many
CASSFRRASGMNTGELFF	TGCGCCAGCAGCTTCAGAAGGGCTAGCGGGATGAACACCGGGGAGCTGTTTTTT	TRBD2	TRBV5-1	TRBJ2-2	few
CASSPGNRNNQPQHF	TGCGCCAGCAGCCCAGGGAACAGAAACAATCAGCCCCAGCATTTT	-	TRBV5-1	TRBJ1-5	many
CASSYVAGGTYNEQFF	TGTGCCAGCAGTTACGTAGCGGGAGGGACCTACAATGAGCAGTTCTTC	TRBD2	TRBV6-2/TRBV6-3	TRBJ2-1	many
CASSFGLGREGVKDTQYF	TGTGCCAGCAGTTTCGGGTTAGGGCGGGAGGGCGTTAAAGATACGCAGTATTTT	TRBD2	TRBV12-3/TRBV12-4	TRBJ2-3	many
CASRYIAGGRPTGELFF	TGTGCCAGCAGGTACATAGCGGGAGGGCGTCCCACCGGGGAGCTGTTTTTT	TRBD2	TRBV2	TRBJ2-2	-
CASSLPLLSSPLHF	TGTGCCAGCAGCCTTCCCCTGTTGTCTTCACCCCTCCACTTT	-	TRBV11-2	TRBJ1-6	many
CASSLSPDVRPSYF	TGTGCCAGCAGTTTATCCCCGGACGTAAGGCCTTCGTACTTC	-	TRBV28	TRBJ2-5	many
CATGPTVDYGYTF	TGCGCCACGGGTCCCACGGTCGACTATGGCTACACCTTC	-	TRBV5-1	TRBJ1-2	many
CASSPAGGATYGYTF	TGTGCCAGCAGCCCAGCCGGGGGTGCTACCTATGGCTACACCTTC	-	TRBV3-1	TRBJ1-2	many
CASSAIKRQANQPQHF	TGTGCCAGCAGCGCAATTAAACGACAGGCCAATCAGCCCCAGCATTTT	-	TRBV7-6	TRBJ1-5	many
CASRRGQAYSGANVLTF	TGTGCCAGCAGGCGAGGACAAGCTTACTCTGGGGCCAACGTCCTGACTTTC	-	TRBV28	TRBJ2-6	many
CASSPNRHYGYTF	TGTGCCAGCAGCCCGAACAGACACTATGGCTACACCTTC	-	TRBV9	TRBJ1-2	-
CASSQVRRDPSPLHF	TGCGCCAGCAGCCAAGTACGCAGGGACCCTTCACCCCTCCACTTT	-	TRBV7-8	TRBJ1-6	-
CASSLGRGQQDTQYF	TGTGCCAGCAGCTTAGGCAGGGGGCAACAAGATACGCAGTATTTT	TRBD1	TRBV11-3	TRBJ2-3	many
CASRTFSGPKANYGYTF	TGTGCCAGCAGGACCTTTTCCGGACCTAAAGCTAACTATGGCTACACCTTC	-	TRBV27	TRBJ1-2	-
CASSHPPQGDYGYTF	TGCGCCAGCAGCCATCCTCCACAGGGAGACTATGGCTACACCTTC	-	TRBV4-1	TRBJ1-2	many
CASSQVTGTSGTPYEQYF	TGTGCCAGCAGCCAAGTCACCGGGACTAGCGGGACCCCCTACGAGCAGTACTTC	TRBD2	TRBV3-1	TRBJ2-7	many
CASVFRGTGTEAFF	TGTGCCAGTGTGTTCCGAGGGACTGGCACTGAAGCTTTCTTT	-	TRBV19	TRBJ1-1	few
CASSVRLAGDNDEQFF	TGCGCCAGCAGCGTGCGACTAGCGGGAGATAACGATGAGCAGTTCTTC	TRBD2	TRBV5-1	TRBJ2-1	-
CSAILTGGNQPQHF	TGCAGCGCGATACTAACAGGGGGAAATCAGCCCCAGCATTTT	TRBD1	TRBV29-1	TRBJ1-5	few
CASSPLRLGVHSGANVLTF	TGTGCCAGCAGTCCATTACGGTTGGGGGTACACTCTGGGGCCAACGTCCTGACTTTC	-	TRBV12-3/TRBV12-4	TRBJ2-6	many
CASGLETLHSGELYEQYF	TGTGCTAGTGGTTTGGAAACCCTACATTCGGGAGAGCTTTACGAGCAGTACTTC	-	TRBV12-5	TRBJ2-7	many
CATSRVLAALNTEAFF	TGTGCCACCAGCAGAGTTTTAGCAGCACTGAACACTGAAGCTTTCTTT	-	TRBV15	TRBJ1-1	-
CASSLGTPSNYGYTF	TGTGCCAGCAGCTTGGGGACTCCGTCTAACTATGGCTACACCTTC	-	TRBV5-5	TRBJ1-2	few
CSASMSSSQFF	TGCAGTGCTAGTATGAGTTCCTCACAGTTCTTC	-	TRBV20-1	TRBJ2-1	many
CASRTGGGSTEAFF	TGTGCCAGCAGGACAGGGGGCGGTAGCACTGAAGCTTTCTTT	TRBD1	TRBV13	TRBJ1-1	many
CASSYYRVRANTEAFF	TGTGCCAGCAGTTACTACAGGGTACGCGCGAACACTGAAGCTTTCTTT	-	TRBV28	TRBJ1-1	-
CASSHNRVQEAFF	TGTGCCAGCAGTCACAACAGGGTACAGGAAGCTTTCTTT	-	TRBV27	TRBJ1-1	many
CATSRLGLGSTNEKLFF	TGTGCCACCAGCAGACTGGGCCTGGGGTCCACTAATGAAAAACTGTTTTTT	-	TRBV15	TRBJ1-4	many
CASSETGAGNEKLFF	TGTGCCAGCAGCGAGACAGGGGCGGGGAATGAAAAACTGTTTTTT	TRBD1	TRBV2	TRBJ1-4	many
CATSDALDTSTDTQYF	TGTGCCACCAGTGATGCTTTGGACACTTCCACAGATACGCAGTATTTT	-	TRBV24-1	TRBJ2-3	-